The 29 T cell receptor beta chains listed next were all sequenced from one sample in a study of blood T cell repertoires in COVID-19 (dated by TCRdb to 2020 to 2021). The protocol used for the library was the immunoSEQ multiplex PCR assay. Held by TCRdb, this immuneACCESS table contains in-frame sequences only and omits some clones. Under half of the omission traces to an unresolved V gene where checked; the cause of the rest is unknown. The sample table holds over 400,000 clones, of which 80% to 90% were seen once. Roughly 3.2% of the sample lies in the top ten. The sequencing sample was made of peripheral blood. All receptors come from a human donor in a cohort sampled during active COVID-19.

The rearrangement uses TRBV19 and TRBJ2-5; the match to TRBD2 covers 9 bases. V shed 4 bases and J 1 base; nucleotides not matched to a gene: 13. The CDR3 is made up of 18 amino acids. Germline CDR1 LNHDA, CDR2 SQIVND (reference sequence). The CDR3 sequence is CASSKVGTSSLPQETQYF. As DNA, the CDR3 is TGTGCCAGTAGTAAAGTGGGGACTAGCAGCCTCCCCCAAGAGACCCAGTACTTC.

The chain recombines TRBV6-5 with TRBJ1-3; possible D gene TRBD1, 6 bases. The germline V gene encodes CDR1 MNHEY and CDR2 SVGAGI. V gave up 3 bases and J gave up 3 bases, with 12 bases separating them. The CDR3 totals 15 residues. In DNA, the CDR3 is TGTGCCAGCAGTTATGATCGGACAGATGGAAACACCATATATTTT. Encoded protein: CASSYDRTDGNTIYF.

This clone appeared a single time. V is TRBV6-2 or TRBV6-3 and J is TRBJ2-5, with D possibly matching TRBD1 (6 bases). Germline V gives CDR1 MNHEY, CDR2 SVGEGT. V was pared by 4 bases and J by 4 bases, with 13 bases between. This CDR3 is 14 amino acids long. CDR3 nucleotide sequence: TGTGCCAGCAGTTGGGCAGGGGCGGTAGAGACCCAGTACTTC. Protein: CASSWAGAVETQYF.

This clone has a single count. This chain connects TRBV27 to TRBJ1-1, with unresolved D. V was pared by 6 bases and J by 1 base, with 9 bases between. CDR3 length: 13 amino acids. Germline V gene data show CDR1 as MNHEY and CDR2 as SMNVEV (reference sequence). The CDR3 loop reads CASSDTQNTEAFF. The CDR3 region has the DNA TGTGCCAGCAGCGACACTCAGAACACTGAAGCTTTCTTT.

This chain links TRBV7-9 with TRBJ2-5; TRBD1 might be the D (6 bases). This CDR3 is 16 amino acids long. Trimming left V 7 bases short and J 3 bases short, with 21 bases between. Germline lookup yields CDR1 SEHNR and CDR2 FQNEAQ (reference sequence). CDR3 sequence: CASTPDRPLQKETQYF. The CDR3 nucleotides read TGTGCCAGCACCCCGGACAGACCTCTCCAGAAAGAGACCCAGTACTTC.

The chain joins TRBV14 to TRBJ1-2; possibly TRBD1 for D (5 bases). V lost 0 bases to trimming and J lost 8 bases, with 13 bases between them. The CDR3 spans 14 residues. The V gene's germline CDR1 is SGHDN and CDR2 FVKESK. CDR3 region: CASSQDLGGVGYTF. In DNA, the CDR3 is TGTGCCAGCAGCCAAGATCTGGGAGGGGTCGGCTACACCTTC.

Only a few counts were recorded for this clone. The J gene is TRBJ1-3, the V gene TRBV7-9; D remains unclear. The CDR3 covers 14 residues. Germline V lookup: CDR1 SEHNR, CDR2 FQNEAQ (reference sequence). V dropped 4 bases and J dropped 6 bases, with 13 bases sitting between them. The CDR3 is CASSSPRGANTIYF. The CDR3 coding sequence is TGTGCCAGCAGCTCGCCTCGAGGAGCAAACACCATATATTTT.

The chain has TRBV18 and TRBJ1-1; 9 bases agree with TRBD1. CDR1 and CDR2 from the germline V gene are KGHSH and LQKENI. The CDR3 contains 17 residues. V dropped 3 bases and J dropped 0; count of bases not matched to a gene: 8. CDR3 in amino acids: CASSPLGTGHMNTEAFF. As DNA, the CDR3 is TGTGCCAGCTCACCTCTGGGGACAGGGCATATGAACACTGAAGCTTTCTTT.

This chain links TRBV30 with TRBJ1-5; no firm D call. CDR3 size: 15 residues. The V end was cut by 0 bases, the J end by 3 bases, with 12 bases between. The V gene's germline CDR1 is GTSNPN and CDR2 SVGIG (reference sequence). The CDR3 DNA is TGTGCCTGGAGTGTGGAGGGCAGACACAATCAGCCCCAGCATTTT. Translation: CAWSVEGRHNQPQHF.

This chain uses TRBV19 with TRBJ2-7; 13 bases map to TRBD2. This CDR3 has 21 residues. V gave up 3 bases and J gave up 5 bases; unmatched junction bases: 22. From germline, CDR1 is LNHDA and CDR2 SQIVND (reference sequence). DNA for the CDR3: TGTGCCAGTAGTATCGGGGGTGGGTGGATAGGACTAGCGGGAGCCGGCCACGAGCAGTACTTC. Protein: CASSIGGGWIGLAGAGHEQYF.

This rearrangement joins TRBV6-5 to TRBJ2-3, with D possibly TRBD2 on 6 matching bases. Germline V CDR1 and CDR2: MNHEY, SVGAGI. V was cut by 5 bases and J by 0 bases, with 12 bases left in between. This CDR3 has 15 residues. The CDR3: CASSRRRGSTDTQYF. CDR3 sequence (DNA): TGTGCCAGCAGTCGCCGGAGGGGTAGCACAGATACGCAGTATTTT.

The J gene is TRBJ1-1, the V gene TRBV6-5; D is ambiguous. Deletions cut 0 bases from V and 0 bases from J, with 11 bases between. Germline-derived CDR1 and CDR2 are MNHEY and SVGAGI. The CDR3 covers 16 residues. The CDR3 sequence: CASSYSSGSLNTEAFF. The CDR3 nucleotides read TGTGCCAGCAGTTACTCGTCCGGTAGCCTGAACACTGAAGCTTTCTTT.

The CDR3 DNA sequence: TGCGCCAGCAGCTTGGAAGGTAGCGGGAGTTGGGAGCAGTACTTC. It translates to CASSLEGSGSWEQYF. The rearrangement uses TRBV5-1 and TRBJ2-7; 9 nucleotides match TRBD2. J was trimmed by 7 bases and V by 0 bases; bases with no gene match: 8. The CDR3 loop spans 15 amino acids. The germline V gene encodes CDR1 SGHRS and CDR2 YFSETQ.

The V and J genes are TRBV7-2 and TRBJ2-3; D is possibly TRBD2 (6 bases). This CDR3 has 13 amino acids. Trimming removed 4 bases from V and 4 bases from J, with 9 bases in between. The germline CDR1 and CDR2 sequences are SGHTA and FQGNSA. The CDR3 reads CASSSGVPDTQYF. The CDR3 nucleotides read TGTGCCAGCAGCTCGGGGGTCCCAGATACGCAGTATTTT.

This chain uses TRBV14 with TRBJ1-1; no clear D gene. Trimming shortened V by 0 bases and J by 1 base, and 12 bases separated the two germline ends. CDR1 SGHDN and CDR2 FVKESK come from the germline V gene. This CDR3 contains 16 residues. Here the CDR3 reads CASSQEGMAGNTEAFF. The CDR3 nucleotides read TGTGCCAGCAGCCAAGAGGGAATGGCGGGGAACACTGAAGCTTTCTTT.

In DNA, the CDR3 is TGTGCCAGCAGCTTAGACGGTCACTATGGCTACACCTTC. It specifies CASSLDGHYGYTF. V gene TRBV7-9 combines with J gene TRBJ1-2, with no clear D. CDR3 length equals 13 residues. CDR1 SEHNR and CDR2 FQNEAQ come from the germline V gene (reference sequence). V was clipped by 1 base and J by 3 bases, with 6 bases between them.

This chain joins TRBV6-6 and TRBJ1-1, with no clear D. V lost 8 bases to trimming and J lost 5 bases, with 9 bases between them. CDR3 length: 11 amino acids. CDR1 is MNHNY and CDR2 is SVGAGI in the germline V gene (reference sequence). In DNA form, the CDR3 reads TGTGCCAGCTCTCGGGAAACTGAAGCTTTCTTT. Protein product: CASSRETEAFF.

The chain carries TRBV27 and TRBJ2-3; 7 bases fit TRBD2. Unmatched junction bases numbered 12, after V lost 8 bases and J lost 4 bases. Per germline, CDR1 MNHEY and CDR2 SMNVEV (reference sequence). This CDR3 comprises 15 residues. Written as DNA, the CDR3 is TGTGCCAGCCGCTTATCGGCAGCGGGACCAGATACGCAGTATTTT. It encodes CASRLSAAGPDTQYF.

This clone was observed a few times. CDR3 protein: CASSPPGLAGGWGDTQYF. The DNA of the CDR3 is TGTGCCAGCAGCCCGCCGGGACTAGCGGGAGGGTGGGGAGATACGCAGTATTTT. The V and J genes are TRBV7-8 and TRBJ2-3, with TRBD2 identical over 16 bases. With V trimmed by 5 bases and J by 5 bases, 10 bases remained unmatched. The CDR3 sequence is 18 residues long. CDR1 SGHVS and CDR2 FQNEAQ come from the germline V gene. Full variable domain (rest looked up from reference TRBV7-8 and TRBJ2-3): GAGVSQSPRYKVAKRGQDVALRCDPISGHVSLFWYQQALGQGPEFLTYFQNEAQLDKSGLPSDRFFAERPEGSVSTLKIQRTQQEDSAVYLCASSPPGLAGGWGDTQYFGPGTRLTVL.

The chain combines TRBV4-3 with TRBJ2-4, with 10 nucleotides matching TRBD2. This CDR3 has 17 residues. Trimming cost V 0 bases and J 6 bases; bases outside gene matches: 8. Per germline, CDR1 LGHNA and CDR2 YSLEER. The CDR3, as DNA: TGCGCCAGCAGCCAAGATCAAACTAGCGGGATCTTAAACATTCAGTACTTC. Residues: CASSQDQTSGILNIQYF.

The J gene is TRBJ2-5, the V gene TRBV29-1; D ambiguous. With 2 bases removed from V and 1 base from J, the gap between germline ends came to 8 bases. Germline V gene data show CDR1 as SQVTM and CDR2 as ANQGSEA. The CDR3 is 13 residues long. CDR3 protein: CSVESGFQETQYF. CDR3 nucleotide sequence: TGCAGCGTTGAATCAGGATTCCAAGAGACCCAGTACTTC.

The chain employs TRBV19 and TRBJ1-3; 7 bases agree with TRBD1. This CDR3 is 15 amino acids long. Germline CDR1 and CDR2: LNHDA and SQIVND (reference sequence). J gave up 4 bases and V 7 bases, and 10 bases lay outside the gene matches. Here the CDR3 reads CASNPPTGPGNTIYF. DNA of the CDR3: TGTGCCAGTAACCCCCCGACAGGGCCCGGAAACACCATATATTTT.

The CDR3 loop reads CSALNLDEQFF. The CDR3 region has the DNA TGCAGTGCCCTGAACCTAGATGAGCAGTTCTTC. This chain links TRBV20-1 with TRBJ2-1; D uncertain. The CDR3 contains 11 residues. In germline, CDR1 is DFQATT, CDR2 SNEGSKA (reference sequence). With 6 bases removed from V and 8 bases from J, the gap between germline ends came to 11 bases.

This clone was seen once. This chain links TRBV7-6 with TRBJ2-7; 10 bases are shared with TRBD2. The CDR3 sequence is 20 residues long. Per germline, CDR1 SGHVS and CDR2 FNYEAQ. With 0 bases clipped from V and 3 bases from J, the junction kept 17 bases outside the gene matches. The CDR3 region has the DNA TGTGCCAGCAGCTTAGCCAGCCTAGGACTAGCGGCTAACTGGGGCTACGAGCAGTACTTC. As protein: CASSLASLGLAANWGYEQYF.

The V and J genes are TRBV11-2 and TRBJ1-3; D is uncertain. This CDR3 spans 15 amino acids. Germline V lookup: CDR1 SGHAT, CDR2 FQNNGV. The V end was cut by 0 bases, the J end by 2 bases, with 8 bases between. The CDR3 region is CASSLDSITGNTIYF. CDR3 sequence (DNA): TGTGCCAGCAGCTTAGATAGCATCACTGGAAACACCATATATTTT.

Worth noting for this clone: Other DNA sequences in the sample encode the same CDR3. As DNA, the CDR3 is TGCGCCAGCAGCCAAGAGGCTAGCGGGAATTACGAGCAGTACTTC. Translating gives CASSQEASGNYEQYF. This chain connects TRBV4-3 to TRBJ2-7, with 9 bases fitting TRBD2. This CDR3 region has 15 residues. The trim removed 0 bases at V and 4 bases at J, leaving 4 bases unmatched. Looked up from germline, CDR1 is LGHNA and CDR2 is YSLEER.

This clone was counted a single time. V is TRBV7-9 and J is TRBJ1-2; 7 nucleotides match TRBD1. Germline assignment: CDR1 SEHNR and CDR2 FQNEAQ (reference sequence). Trimming removed 5 bases from V and 7 bases from J; junction bases left unmatched: 4. The CDR3 has 12 amino acids. DNA for the CDR3: TGTGCCAGCAGCAAAGACAGGGCTGGCTACACCTTC. Translating gives CASSKDRAGYTF.

This clone has a single count. The chain couples TRBV5-1 to TRBJ2-5; TRBD2 matches at 15 bases. The CDR3 covers 16 residues. V lost 5 bases and J lost 6; bases outside the gene matches: 8. The germline CDR1 and CDR2 sequences are SGHRS and YFSETQ. This CDR3 is CASSPGLAGGEKTQYF. The CDR3 DNA reads as TGCGCCAGCAGTCCGGGACTAGCGGGAGGTGAAAAGACCCAGTACTTC.

The V and J genes are TRBV15 and TRBJ1-1; 7 positions agree with TRBD1. The CDR3 is made up of 14 amino acids. With 6 bases clipped from V and 0 bases from J, the junction kept 4 bases outside the gene matches. Germline CDR1 is LNHNV and CDR2 is YYDKDF (reference sequence). CDR3 DNA sequence: TGTGCCACCAGGGTACAGGGGATGAACACTGAAGCTTTCTTT. Translated, it gives CATRVQGMNTEAFF.